Shown below are 14 T cell receptor beta chains from a single sample sequenced in a study of T cell changes during pregnancy in multiple sclerosis. This table comes from immunoSEQ multiplex PCR, and its TCRdb copy is limited to in-frame clones, with some not included. The sample includes over 70,000 clones, under 95% of them seen just once. Sequenced here: peripheral blood, sampled in the first trimester of pregnancy. The receptors stem from a female donor in good health, enrolled as a control in a pregnancy study.

The rearrangement links TRBV30 to TRBJ1-3, with D maybe TRBD1 (5 bases). V dropped 2 bases and J dropped 1 base, with 9 bases sitting between them. The CDR3 is 14 amino acids. Germline V gene sequence: CDR1 GTSNPN, CDR2 SVGIG (reference sequence). CDR3 sequence: CAWSPQASGNTIYF. CDR3 nucleotide sequence: TGTGCCTGGAGTCCACAGGCTTCTGGAAACACCATATATTTT.

The V call is TRBV4-3, the J call TRBJ2-5, with a weak D call TRBD1 (5 bases). Trimming cost V 6 bases and J 2 bases, with 16 bases left between them. CDR3 length equals 15 residues. Germline loops: CDR1 LGHNA, CDR2 YSLEER. The CDR3 loop is CASSEYPTAQETQYF. The CDR3 nucleotides read TGCGCCAGCAGTGAGTACCCGACAGCTCAAGAGACCCAGTACTTC.

The chain links TRBV19 to TRBJ1-5; 7 bases fit TRBD1. The CDR3 loop spans 15 amino acids. Germline CDR1 is LNHDA and CDR2 is SQIVND (reference sequence). V was clipped by 5 bases and J by 4 bases; unmatched bases: 8. The CDR3 region is CASSDGTAVNQPQHF. The CDR3 bases are TGTGCCAGTAGTGACGGGACAGCCGTAAATCAGCCCCAGCATTTT.

CDR3 sequence reads: CASSLAGFDSPRNTEAFF. For the CDR3, the DNA is TGCGCCAGCAGCTTGGCCGGGTTCGACAGCCCTCGGAACACTGAAGCTTTCTTT. The chain links TRBV5-1 to TRBJ1-1; TRBD1 is a possible D gene (5 bases). Germline CDR1 SGHRS, CDR2 YFSETQ. V lost 0 bases and J 1 base, leaving 19 bases between the germline ends. This CDR3 is 18 amino acids long.

This chain's CDR3 is CASRGGGSQSGTDTQYF. In DNA form, the CDR3 reads TGTGCCAGCAGGGGAGGTGGGTCCCAGTCAGGCACAGATACGCAGTATTTT. This chain uses TRBV9 with TRBJ2-3; D is perhaps TRBD2 (6 bases). The CDR3 spans 17 residues. The V gene lost 5 bases and the J gene lost 1 base, with 20 bases spanning the gap. Germline V gene lookup returns CDR1 SGDLS and CDR2 YYNGEE.

This rearrangement joins TRBV4-2 to TRBJ2-5, with a possible D match to TRBD1 (5 bases). Trimming stripped 7 bases from V and 1 base from J, with 10 bases between. The germline gives CDR1 LGHNA, CDR2 YNFKEQ. The CDR3 has 13 residues. The CDR3 DNA follows: TGTGCCAGCACTAGGGGTCCCCAAGAGACCCAGTACTTC. Residues: CASTRGPQETQYF.

This clone appeared a single time. This chain joins TRBV4-1 and TRBJ1-5; the match to TRBD1 covers 7 bases. The CDR3 runs 15 residues. V lost 1 base to trimming and J lost 6 bases; unmatched junction nucleotides: 6. CDR1 and CDR2 from the germline V gene are MGHRA and YSYEKL. The CDR3 loop reads CASSQAEQGTQPQHF. The CDR3 nucleotides read TGCGCCAGCAGCCAAGCCGAACAGGGGACTCAGCCCCAGCATTTT.

The V call is TRBV7-2, the J call TRBJ1-1; D is unclear. The V end was cut by 5 bases, the J end by 0 bases, with 10 bases between. Germline CDR1 and CDR2: SGHTA and FQGNSA. The CDR3 is 14 amino acids. The CDR3: CASSPSGMNTEAFF. CDR3 bases: TGTGCCAGCAGCCCGTCCGGGATGAACACTGAAGCTTTCTTT.

This clone was counted once. The chain joins TRBV9 to TRBJ2-7, with TRBD1 matching 8 bases. The CDR3 spans 15 residues. Germline CDR1 SGDLS, CDR2 YYNGEE. With 3 bases clipped from V and 3 bases from J, the junction kept 8 bases outside the gene matches. CDR3 coding DNA: TGTGCCAGCAGCGGGACAGGGCCCGACTACTACGAGCAGTACTTC. Protein sequence: CASSGTGPDYYEQYF.

The chain has TRBV4-3 and TRBJ2-1; perhaps TRBD2 as D (6 bases). CDR1 is LGHNA, CDR2 YSLEER, per germline. V was trimmed by 0 bases and J by 0 bases, leaving 9 bases between them. This CDR3 has 16 amino acids. CDR3 nucleotides: TGCGCCAGCAGCCAAGATTACGGGAGCTCCTACAATGAGCAGTTCTTC. Protein product: CASSQDYGSSYNEQFF.

This rearrangement joins TRBV7-6 to TRBJ2-7; D possibly corresponds to TRBD2 (6 bases). Per the germline V gene, CDR1 is SGHVS and CDR2 is FNYEAQ. V lost 1 base and J lost 3, with 16 bases in between. The CDR3 length is 16 residues. As DNA, the CDR3 is TGTGCCAGCAGCTTAGACTTCGGGGGAACAGACTACGAGCAGTACTTC. Amino acid sequence: CASSLDFGGTDYEQYF.

The rearrangement links TRBV28 to TRBJ2-5, with 8 bases fitting TRBD1. Germline lookup yields CDR1 MDHEN and CDR2 SYDVKM. The CDR3 totals 14 residues. V lost 3 bases to trimming and J lost 4 bases; unmatched junction nucleotides: 4. The CDR3 spells CASSLGRGLETQYF. CDR3 nucleotide sequence: TGTGCCAGCAGTTTGGGCAGGGGGCTAGAGACCCAGTACTTC. The variable domain in full, with the rest retrieved from reference TRBV28 and TRBJ2-5, is DVKVTQSSRYLVKRTGEKVFLECVQDMDHENMFWYRQDPGLGLRLIYFSYDVKMKEKGDIPEGYSVSREKKERFSLILESASTNQTSMYLCASSLGRGLETQYFGPGTRLLVL.

V usage is TRBV5-6 and J usage is TRBJ2-3; 13 bases align to TRBD2. The CDR3 length is 16 residues. Trimming removed 1 base from V and 5 bases from J; junction bases left unmatched: 4. CDR1 is SGHDT and CDR2 is YYEEEE in the germline V gene. In nucleotides, the CDR3 is TGTGCCAGCAGCTTGACCGGACTAGCGGGGGAAGATACGCAGTATTTT. Translating it yields CASSLTGLAGEDTQYF.

Only one count was recorded for this clone. The rearrangement links TRBV2 to TRBJ1-1; possible D gene TRBD1, 5 bases. Trimming left V 7 bases short and J 1 base short, with 7 bases between. Germline CDR1 reads SNHLY; CDR2 reads FYNNEI. CDR3 length equals 12 residues. In DNA, the CDR3 is TGTGCCAGCAACACAGGGAACACTGAAGCTTTCTTT. This encodes CASNTGNTEAFF.